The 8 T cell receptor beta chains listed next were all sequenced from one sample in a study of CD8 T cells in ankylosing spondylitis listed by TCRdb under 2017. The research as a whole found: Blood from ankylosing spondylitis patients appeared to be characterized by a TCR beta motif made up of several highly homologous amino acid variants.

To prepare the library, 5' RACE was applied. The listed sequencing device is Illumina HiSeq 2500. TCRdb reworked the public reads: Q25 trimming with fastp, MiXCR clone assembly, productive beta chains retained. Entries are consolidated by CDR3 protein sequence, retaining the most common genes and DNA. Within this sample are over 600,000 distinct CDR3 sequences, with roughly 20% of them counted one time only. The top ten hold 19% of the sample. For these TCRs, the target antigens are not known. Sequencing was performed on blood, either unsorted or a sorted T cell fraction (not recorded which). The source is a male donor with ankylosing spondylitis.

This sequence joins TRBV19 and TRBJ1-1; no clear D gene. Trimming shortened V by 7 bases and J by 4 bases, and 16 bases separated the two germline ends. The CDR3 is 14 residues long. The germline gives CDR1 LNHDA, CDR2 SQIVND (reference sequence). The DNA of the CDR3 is TGTGCCAGTATCCCCAACCGGGATTCCACTGAAGCTTTCTTT. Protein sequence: CASIPNRDSTEAFF.

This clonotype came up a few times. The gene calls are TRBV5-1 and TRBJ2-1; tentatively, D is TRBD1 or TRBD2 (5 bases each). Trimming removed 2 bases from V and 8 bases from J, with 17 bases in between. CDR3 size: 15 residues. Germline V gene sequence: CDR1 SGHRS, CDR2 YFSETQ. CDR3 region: CASSFGASTAHEQFF. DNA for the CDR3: TGCGCCAGCAGCTTTGGGGCTAGCACAGCCCATGAGCAGTTCTTC.

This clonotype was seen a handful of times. In nucleotides, the CDR3 is TGCGCCAGCAGCTTGGCCTTCGGGGGTAACACCGGGGAGCTGTTTTTT. Protein sequence: CASSLAFGGNTGELFF. V and J are TRBV5-1 and TRBJ2-2, with D maybe TRBD2 (6 bases). The CDR3 extends over 16 amino acids. Per germline, CDR1 SGHRS and CDR2 YFSETQ. V lost 0 bases, J lost 2 bases, and 11 bases lay in between.

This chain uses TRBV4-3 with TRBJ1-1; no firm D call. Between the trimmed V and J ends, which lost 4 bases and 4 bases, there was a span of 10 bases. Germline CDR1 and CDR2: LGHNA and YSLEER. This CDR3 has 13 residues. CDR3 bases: TGCGCCAGCAGCCCGGACCCGGGCACTGAAGCTTTCTTT. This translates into CASSPDPGTEAFF.

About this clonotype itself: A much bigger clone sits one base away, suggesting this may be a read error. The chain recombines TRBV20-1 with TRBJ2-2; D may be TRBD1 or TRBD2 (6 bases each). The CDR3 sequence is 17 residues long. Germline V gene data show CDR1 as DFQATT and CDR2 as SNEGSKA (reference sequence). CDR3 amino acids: CCARGRNLGRGAGELFF. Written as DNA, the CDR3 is TGCTGTGCTAGAGGCCGAAACCTAGGAAGGGGGGCCGGGGAGCTGTTTTTT.

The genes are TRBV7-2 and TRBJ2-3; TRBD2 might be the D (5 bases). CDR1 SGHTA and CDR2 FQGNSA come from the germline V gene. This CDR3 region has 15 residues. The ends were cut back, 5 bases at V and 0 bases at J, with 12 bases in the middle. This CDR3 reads CASSREFASTDTQYF. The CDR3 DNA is TGTGCCAGCAGCAGGGAGTTCGCTAGCACAGATACGCAGTATTTT.

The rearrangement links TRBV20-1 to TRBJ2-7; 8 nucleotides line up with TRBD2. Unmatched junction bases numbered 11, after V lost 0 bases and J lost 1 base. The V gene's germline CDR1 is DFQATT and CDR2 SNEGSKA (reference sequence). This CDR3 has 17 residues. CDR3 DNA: TGCAGTGCTAGAGATAGGGTGAAAGCGGGAGCATCCTACGAGCAGTACTTC. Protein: CSARDRVKAGASYEQYF.

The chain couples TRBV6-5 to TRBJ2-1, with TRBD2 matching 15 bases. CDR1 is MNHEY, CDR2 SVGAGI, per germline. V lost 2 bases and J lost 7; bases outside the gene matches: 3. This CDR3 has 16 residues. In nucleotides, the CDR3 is TGTGCCAGCAGTTACGGACTAGCGGGGGGGCGGAATGAGCAGTTCTTC. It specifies CASSYGLAGGRNEQFF.